The rows below give T cell receptor beta chains drawn from one sample of a study of shared clonotypes between healthy human individuals. Generated by immunoSEQ multiplex PCR, the TCRdb table keeps only in-frame clones and is missing some. The sample records roughly 770,000 clones, 96% being singletons. The specimen was naive CD8+ T cells sorted from blood. These receptors were collected from a man aged 25-45 years in good health. CDR3s include the opening cysteine and the closing phenylalanine or tryptophan. The D gene is left open where the match is weak. Expanded clones get a size class; other rows say once, few or many, or leave the size out.

j_call d_call clone_size v_call cdr3_nt cdr3_aa
TRBJ2-1 TRBD2 once TRBV9 TGTGCCAGCAGCGGGTTTAGCGGGAGAGACTACAATGAGCAGTTCTTC CASSGFSGRDYNEQFF
TRBJ1-4 TRBD1 NA TRBV6-5 TGTGCCAGCAGTACCGGGACAGGGAATGAAAAACTGTTTTTT CASSTGTGNEKLFF
TRBJ2-1 NA NA TRBV5-1 TGCGCCAGCAGTCGCTCGCGGAGGGGGTTCTCCTACAATGAGCAGTTCTTC CASSRSRRGFSYNEQFF
TRBJ2-5 NA NA TRBV7-9 TGTGCCAGCAGCTCCGGGACACTCCAAGAGACCCAGTACTTC CASSSGTLQETQYF
TRBJ2-7 TRBD2 NA TRBV5-1 TGCGCCAGCAGCTCATCGGCGGCGGGAGGCGGCGAGCAGTACTTC CASSSSAAGGGEQYF
TRBJ2-7 TRBD2 NA TRBV9 TGTGCCAGCAGCGTAGCTGGCGGGAGCACCTACGAGCAGTACTTC CASSVAGGSTYEQYF
TRBJ1-2 TRBD1 NA TRBV7-9 TGTGCCAGCAGCTTCACCGGACAGGGGAGGTATGGCTACACCTTC CASSFTGQGRYGYTF
TRBJ2-7 TRBD1 once TRBV2 TGTGCCAGCCGGGACAGGAGCTCCTACGAGCAGTACTTC CASRDRSSYEQYF
TRBJ2-7 NA few TRBV7-9 TGTGCCAGCAGCTTCAGGCGGGTACCCTACGAGCAGTACTTC CASSFRRVPYEQYF
TRBJ2-5 NA NA TRBV27 TGTGCCAGCAGTTTAAACCCCGACGGAGAGACCCAGTACTTC CASSLNPDGETQYF
TRBJ2-7 NA NA TRBV28 TGTGCCAGCAGTTTCAAATCCTACGAGCAGTACTTC CASSFKSYEQYF
TRBJ1-3 NA NA TRBV4-1 TGCGCCAGCAGCCAAGTAGAGGGTTCAATTGGAAACACCATATATTTT CASSQVEGSIGNTIYF
TRBJ1-1 TRBD1 NA TRBV7-9 TGTGCCAGCAGCTCAAAGGGGGCCACTGAAGCTTTCTTT CASSSKGATEAFF
TRBJ1-1 NA once TRBV19 TGTGCCAGTACCCAGGGGCGGACTGAAGCTTTCTTT CASTQGRTEAFF